This entry lists 22 T cell receptor beta chains sequenced from one sample in a study of CD8+CD57+ T cells in acquired aplastic anemia. Genomic DNA served as template for TCR beta VDJ and CDR3 profiling. TCRdb itself ran the reads through MiXCR, one entry per CDR3 protein. The sample records 150,000 to 200,000 distinct CDR3 sequences, around three fifths being singletons. Sequencing was carried out using sorted CD4+, CD8+, or CD8+CD57+ T cells (not recorded which) from PBMCs. The source is a human donor with severe aplastic anemia or a healthy control (not recorded which).

The rearrangement uses TRBV12-3 or TRBV12-4 and TRBJ2-7; D not resolved. CDR3 length: 14 amino acids. With 6 bases removed from V and 2 bases from J, the gap between germline ends came to 14 bases. Written as DNA, the CDR3 is TGTGCCAGCAGCAGCCAAGATAACGCCTACGAGCAGTACTTC. Amino acid sequence: CASSSQDNAYEQYF.

The chain recombines TRBV7-9 with TRBJ2-7; 7 bases line up with TRBD2. Germline-derived CDR1 and CDR2 are SEHNR and FQNEAQ (reference sequence). Trimming at V came to 1 base and at J to 3 bases, leaving 3 bases not matched to a gene. The CDR3 sequence is 14 residues long. CDR3 sequence reads: CASSLEGLGYEQYF. CDR3 DNA sequence: TGTGCCAGCAGCTTAGAAGGACTAGGCTACGAGCAGTACTTC.

The chain couples TRBV25-1 to TRBJ1-1, with TRBD1 identical over 7 bases. The CDR3 has 13 amino acids. Germline V gene sequence: CDR1 MGHDK, CDR2 SYGVNS. Germline trimming cut 7 bases from V and 3 bases from J; bases unmatched to any gene: 5. In DNA, the CDR3 is TGTGCCAGCACCAGGGGGGCAGACACTGAAGCTTTCTTT. It is translated as CASTRGADTEAFF.

V is TRBV10-3 and J is TRBJ2-5; D gene unclear. Germline V lookup: CDR1 ENHRY, CDR2 SYGVKD. V lost 11 bases to trimming and J lost 0 bases, with 10 bases between them. The CDR3 runs 12 residues. CDR3 DNA sequence: TGTGCCGTCGGACGGAACCAAGAGACCCAGTACTTC. Its translation is CAVGRNQETQYF.

This clonotype was counted many times. In DNA form, the CDR3 reads TGTGCCAGCAGCGTAGGGGTAGCTTCCACAGATACGCAGTATTTT. It yields the protein CASSVGVASTDTQYF. The chain couples TRBV9 to TRBJ2-3; D remains unclear. The CDR3 has 15 residues. Trimming removed 0 bases at V and 2 bases at J, with 10 bases between. CDR1 and CDR2 (germline): SGDLS, YYNGEE. The full variable domain, its missing parts supplied by reference TRBV9 and TRBJ2-3, is DSGVTQTPKHLITATGQRVTLRCSPRSGDLSVYWYQQSLDQGLQFLIQYYNGEERAKGNILERFSAQQFPDLHSELNLSSLELGDSALYFCASSVGVASTDTQYFGPGTRLTVL.

This rearrangement joins TRBV4-1 to TRBJ1-1; D remains unclear. Trimming cost V 1 base and J 2 bases, with 8 bases left between them. There are 14 residues in the CDR3. CDR1 and CDR2 from the germline V gene are MGHRA and YSYEKL. CDR3 nucleotides: TGCGCCAGCAGCCAAGGTCCGGGAAACACTGAAGCTTTCTTT. It specifies CASSQGPGNTEAFF.

The genes are TRBV5-1 and TRBJ2-7, with D maybe TRBD1 (5 bases). There are 11 residues in the CDR3. Germline V CDR1 and CDR2: SGHRS, YFSETQ. Trimming took off 5 bases at V and 3 bases at J, with 6 bases between the two ends. For the CDR3, the DNA is TGCGCCAGCAGGGACAACTACGAGCAGTACTTC. As protein: CASRDNYEQYF.

CDR3 nucleotide sequence: TGCAGTGCTAGAAGGGCAGGGTCCTACGAGCAGTACTTC. Amino acid sequence: CSARRAGSYEQYF. The chain links TRBV20-1 to TRBJ2-7; possibly TRBD1 for D (5 bases). From germline, CDR1 is DFQATT and CDR2 SNEGSKA (reference sequence). Trimming stripped 2 bases from V and 1 base from J, with 9 bases between. This CDR3 spans 13 amino acids.

This clonotype was detected ten times or more. The chain links TRBV6-7 to TRBJ2-1; maybe TRBD1 (6 bases). TRBV6-7 is noted as an ORF with a role that remains uncertain. CDR3 length: 17 amino acids. Trimming took 0 bases from V and 4 from J, leaving 16 bases between them. The CDR3 is CASSYSSLAGDYNEQFF. The CDR3 region has the DNA TGTGCCAGCAGTTACTCGAGCCTAGCAGGGGATTACAATGAGCAGTTCTTC.

The chain carries TRBV19 and TRBJ1-2, with D hard to call. The CDR3 is made up of 13 amino acids. Germline CDR1 and CDR2: LNHDA and SQIVND (reference sequence). The ends were cut back, 4 bases at V and 5 bases at J, with 11 bases in the middle. This CDR3 reads CASSTGSAYGYTF. The CDR3 DNA reads as TGTGCCAGTAGTACCGGGTCTGCGTATGGCTACACCTTC. The variable domain in full, completed from reference TRBV19 and TRBJ1-2, reads DGGITQSPKYLFRKEGQNVTLSCEQNLNHDAMYWYRQDPGQGLRLIYYSQIVNDFQKGDIAEGYSVSREKKESFPLTVTSAQKNPTAFYLCASSTGSAYGYTFGSGTRLTVV.

The gene calls are TRBV9 and TRBJ2-7, with D maybe TRBD2 (7 bases). This CDR3 is 15 amino acids long. The V gene's germline CDR1 is SGDLS and CDR2 YYNGEE. Trimming left V 3 bases short and J 5 bases short, with 18 bases between. The CDR3 DNA sequence: TGTGCCAGCAGCGCCGAGGGGGGGTATGCCGACGAGCAGTACTTC. As protein: CASSAEGGYADEQYF.

The V and J genes are TRBV29-1 and TRBJ2-7, with 7 bases identical to TRBD2. The length of the CDR3 is 15 residues. J gave up 2 bases and V 4 bases, and 11 bases lay outside the gene matches. Germline V lookup: CDR1 SQVTM, CDR2 ANQGSEA. Here the CDR3 reads CSVVGGDRPTYEQYF. The CDR3 bases are TGCAGCGTTGTGGGGGGGGACCGGCCGACCTACGAGCAGTACTTC.

With regard to this clonotype: Without the conserved terminal phenylalanine or tryptophan, this CDR3 likely stems from a read error. The CDR3 spells CSARDPPVSVTRGTDTQYS. The CDR3 DNA reads TGCAGTGCTAGGGATCCCCCCGTTAGCGTGACGCGGGGCACAGATACGCAGTATTCT. The J gene is TRBJ2-3, the V gene TRBV20-1; tentative D call: TRBD2 (5 bases). Germline lookup yields CDR1 DFQATT and CDR2 SNEGSKA (reference sequence). The CDR3 runs to 19 residues. Trimming took off 3 bases at V and 1 base at J, with 26 bases between the two ends.

The chain combines TRBV6-1 with TRBJ2-7; D not resolved. This CDR3 contains 14 residues. Germline assignment: CDR1 MNHNS and CDR2 SASEGT. V was trimmed by 8 bases and J by 2 bases, leaving 16 bases between them. In DNA form, the CDR3 reads TGTGCCAGCTCCCTAAGCCGGAGCACCTACGAGCAGTACTTC. Its protein product is CASSLSRSTYEQYF.

This clonotype was observed many times. The chain joins TRBV19 to TRBJ1-1, with a possible D match to TRBD1 (6 bases). CDR3 length equals 14 residues. The germline V gene encodes CDR1 LNHDA and CDR2 SQIVND (reference sequence). Deletions cut 7 bases from V and 2 bases from J, with 14 bases between. CDR3 nucleotide sequence: TGTGCCAGTACTTACAGGACAGAAAACACTGAAGCTTTCTTT. This encodes CASTYRTENTEAFF.

The chain has TRBV29-1 and TRBJ2-7; 7 bases map to TRBD1. Germline V gives CDR1 SQVTM, CDR2 ANQGSEA. J gave up 2 bases and V 6 bases, and 13 bases lay outside the gene matches. This CDR3 contains 15 residues. The CDR3, as DNA: TGCAGCGTAATAGGGGGCACAGGGGATACCTACGAGCAGTACTTC. Residues: CSVIGGTGDTYEQYF.

This chain connects TRBV12-3 or TRBV12-4 to TRBJ2-7, with 9 positions matching TRBD1. The CDR3 runs 15 residues. Unmatched junction bases numbered 8, after V lost 6 bases and J lost 2 bases. The CDR3: CASRKPGQGPYEQYF. As DNA, the CDR3 is TGTGCCAGCAGAAAACCGGGACAGGGTCCCTACGAGCAGTACTTC.

This chain joins TRBV5-4 and TRBJ2-7, with TRBD2 matching over 14 bases. The CDR3 runs 15 residues. The germline CDR1 and CDR2 sequences are SGHNT and YYREEE (reference sequence). V dropped 4 bases and J dropped 5; count of bases not matched to a gene: 5. The chain's CDR3 is CASSLGTSGSDEQYF. The CDR3 bases are TGTGCCAGCAGCCTCGGGACTAGCGGGAGTGACGAGCAGTACTTC.

The rearrangement joins TRBV10-3 to TRBJ2-5, with 8 bases matching TRBD1. The CDR3 spans 12 residues. The germline V gene has CDR1 ENHRY and CDR2 SYGVKD. V was pared by 10 bases and J by 4 bases, with 5 bases of the junction left unmatched. In DNA, the CDR3 is TGTGCCAGTGGACAGGGTGGAGAGACCCAGTACTTC. Its protein is CASGQGGETQYF.

The chain is built from TRBV25-1 and TRBJ2-1; D is uncertain. From germline, CDR1 is MGHDK and CDR2 SYGVNS. The CDR3 has 13 amino acids. With 6 bases removed from V and 4 bases from J, the gap between germline ends came to 10 bases. The DNA of the CDR3 is TGTGCCAGCAGAAGAGCGAATTACAATGAGCAGTTCTTC. Translating it yields CASRRANYNEQFF.

The rearrangement uses TRBV7-9 and TRBJ2-3, with D perhaps matching TRBD1 or TRBD2 (6 bases each). Germline assignment: CDR1 SEHNR and CDR2 FQNEAQ (reference sequence). The CDR3 runs 15 residues. The germline V and J ends were trimmed by 0 bases and 7 bases, with 14 bases remaining between them. This CDR3 reads CASSLAGGTGNTQYF. The CDR3 DNA sequence: TGTGCCAGCAGCTTAGCGGGGGGCACCGGGAATACGCAGTATTTT. Together with reference TRBV7-9 and TRBJ2-3, the CDR3 gives the full variable domain: DTGVSQNPRHKITKRGQNVTFRCDPISEHNRLYWYRQTLGQGPEFLTYFQNEAQLEKSRLLSDRFSAERPKGSFSTLEIQRTEQGDSAMYLCASSLAGGTGNTQYFGPGTRLTVL.

CDR3 DNA: TGTGCCAGCAGTGAAGGTCGGTTAGGGGCCTACGAGCAGTACTTC. Translated: CASSEGRLGAYEQYF. The chain joins TRBV2 to TRBJ2-7; D is possibly TRBD1 (5 bases). V lost 1 base, J lost 2 bases, and 12 bases lay in between. The germline V gene encodes CDR1 SNHLY and CDR2 FYNNEI. The CDR3 runs 15 residues.